This TCR beta chain was recovered during a study of blood T cell repertoires in COVID-19. Study in general: Researchers got acute and convalescent COVID-19 samples from the United States, Italy and Spain.

V trimming: 0 bases; J trimming: 4 bases; junction bases outside the gene matches: 9. There are 17 residues in the CDR3. Per the germline V gene, CDR1 is LGHDT and CDR2 is YNNKEL (reference sequence). The data were produced by immunoSEQ multiplex PCR, yet TCRdb's version contains in-frame clones alone and is incomplete. The data show more than 85,000 clones, roughly 87% seen once. The chain has TRBV3-1 (or the pseudogene TRBV3-2) and TRBJ2-7; TRBD1 matches 10 bases. The clonotype comes from a human donor in a cohort sampled during active COVID-19. Input material: peripheral blood. CDR3 loop: CASSQDKPRDRGYEQYF. The CDR3, as DNA: TGTGCCAGCAGCCAAGATAAGCCCCGGGACAGGGGATACGAGCAGTACTTC.